Presented here are 14 T cell receptor beta chains from one specimen sequenced in a study of T cell repertoires in cytomegalovirus infection. TCRdb used MiXCR to reprocess the reads, holding one entry per CDR3 protein. The data contain some 920,000 distinct CDR3 sequences, less than 40% of them singletons. These receptors have no known antigen. Specimen: cultured CD8+ T cells from PBMCs, collected from culture after CMV antigen stimulation. The receptors originated from a human donor in good health (CMV status not recorded). Some clones in this sample may be carry-over from other donors' samples.

J is TRBJ2-4 and V is TRBV7-6, with 10 bases identical to TRBD2. The CDR3 contains 16 residues. Germline V gives CDR1 SGHVS, CDR2 FNYEAQ. V trimming: 4 bases; J trimming: 0 bases; junction bases outside the gene matches: 3. CDR3 residues: CASSSLAGVAKNIQYF. DNA for the CDR3: TGTGCCAGCAGCTCCCTAGCGGGGGTAGCCAAAAACATTCAGTACTTC.

This clonotype appeared many times. This chain joins TRBV7-2 and TRBJ2-1; tentatively, D is TRBD1 (6 bases). Trimming stripped 2 bases from V and 8 bases from J, with 10 bases between. The CDR3 is 13 amino acids. Looked up from germline, CDR1 is SGHTA and CDR2 is FQGNSA. DNA for the CDR3: TGTGCCAGCAGCTTAAACAGGGTGGATGAGCAGTTCTTC. Translated: CASSLNRVDEQFF. Drawing the rest from reference TRBV7-2 and TRBJ2-1, the complete variable domain is GAGVSQSPSNKVTEKGKDVELRCDPISGHTALYWYRQSLGQGLEFLIYFQGNSAPDKSGLPSDRFSAERTGGSVSTLTIQRTQQEDSAVYLCASSLNRVDEQFFGPGTRLTVL.

The sample holds many counts of this clonotype. In DNA, the CDR3 is TGTGCCAGCAGACTAGGGACAACTGAAGCTTTCTTT. This codes for CASRLGTTEAFF. The chain employs TRBV27 and TRBJ1-1; D possibly corresponds to TRBD1 (6 bases). The CDR3 has 12 amino acids. Trimming left V 6 bases short and J 5 bases short, with 10 bases between. The germline CDR1 and CDR2 sequences are MNHEY and SMNVEV (reference sequence).

This clonotype was found a few times. The chain recombines TRBV15 with TRBJ2-2, with D perhaps matching TRBD1 (5 bases). The CDR3 extends over 15 amino acids. CDR1 and CDR2 from the germline V gene are LNHNV and YYDKDF (reference sequence). V lost 3 bases and J 0 bases, leaving 8 bases between the germline ends. DNA of the CDR3: TGTGCCACCAGCAGTAGGACATCGAACACCGGGGAGCTGTTTTTT. This encodes CATSSRTSNTGELFF. Full variable domain (outside the CDR3, taken from reference TRBV15 and TRBJ2-2): DAMVIQNPRYQVTQFGKPVTLSCSQTLNHNVMYWYQQKSSQAPKLLFHYYDKDFNNEADTPDNFQSRRPNTSFCFLDIRSPGLGDTAMYLCATSSRTSNTGELFFGEGSRLTVL.

The rearrangement joins TRBV3-1 to TRBJ1-2; D is ambiguous. The ends were cut back, 0 bases at V and 5 bases at J, with 10 bases in the middle. The CDR3 runs to 14 residues. Germline V gene sequence: CDR1 LGHDT, CDR2 YNNKEL (reference sequence). The CDR3 DNA follows: TGTGCCAGCAGCCAAGATCCGGACGGATATGGCTACACCTTC. Protein sequence: CASSQDPDGYGYTF.

This clonotype has ten or more counts. The genes are TRBV10-3 and TRBJ1-1, with TRBD1 matching 8 bases. Germline values: CDR1 ENHRY, CDR2 SYGVKD. The CDR3 is 15 amino acids. Trimming took 5 bases from V and 1 from J; bases not matched to a gene: 6. As DNA, the CDR3 is TGTGCCATCAGTCCCGGGACAGGCCCGAACACTGAAGCTTTCTTT. It codes for CAISPGTGPNTEAFF.

There are a few counts of this clonotype. The rearrangement links TRBV7-6 to TRBJ2-5; TRBD2 matches at 11 bases. The CDR3 is 14 residues long. With 6 bases clipped from V and 5 bases from J, the junction kept 5 bases outside the gene matches. Germline V gene lookup returns CDR1 SGHVS and CDR2 FNYEAQ. The CDR3 sequence: CASSSSGRLETQYF. In nucleotides, the CDR3 is TGTGCCAGCAGTTCTAGCGGGAGGTTGGAGACCCAGTACTTC.

This clonotype was picked up a small number of times. The CDR3 region has the DNA TGTGCCAGCAGCTTAGGTCGAGGTTCCGGGGAGCTGTTTTTT. It specifies CASSLGRGSGELFF. V is TRBV7-6 and J is TRBJ2-2; the D is unclear. This CDR3 has 14 amino acids. Trimming cost V 1 base and J 6 bases, with 9 bases left between them. Germline loops: CDR1 SGHVS, CDR2 FNYEAQ. Supplemented by reference TRBV7-6 and TRBJ2-2, the full variable domain reads GAGVSQSPRYKVTKRGQDVALRCDPISGHVSLYWYRQALGQGPEFLTYFNYEAQQDKSGLPNDRFSAERPEGSISTLTIQRTEQRDSAMYRCASSLGRGSGELFFGEGSRLTVL.

V gene TRBV4-1 combines with J gene TRBJ1-1, with D possibly matching TRBD1 (6 bases). The ends were cut back, 1 base at V and 5 bases at J, with 14 bases in the middle. The CDR3 is 15 residues long. In germline, CDR1 is MGHRA, CDR2 YSYEKL. CDR3 nucleotides: TGCGCCAGCAGCCAAGGGCAGGGGAGGGTAACTGAAGCTTTCTTT. It specifies CASSQGQGRVTEAFF.

The rearrangement uses TRBV7-9 and TRBJ2-3; a weak D match, TRBD2 (6 bases). This CDR3 spans 15 amino acids. The germline V gene encodes CDR1 SEHNR and CDR2 FQNEAQ (reference sequence). The V gene lost 5 bases and the J gene lost 2 bases, with 14 bases spanning the gap. The CDR3 sequence is CASSNRDSPTDTQYF. The CDR3 DNA reads TGTGCCAGCAGCAACCGGGACTCCCCCACAGATACGCAGTATTTT.

This clonotype was observed at least ten times. This rearrangement joins TRBV4-1 to TRBJ2-1; D gene ambiguous. The germline V and J ends were trimmed by 1 base and 6 bases, with 7 bases remaining between them. CDR3 length: 13 amino acids. The germline V gene has CDR1 MGHRA and CDR2 YSYEKL. The CDR3, as DNA: TGCGCCAGCAGCCAAGTGGCAGGCAATGAGCAGTTCTTC. It yields the protein CASSQVAGNEQFF.

This clonotype came up a few times. This rearrangement joins TRBV19 to TRBJ1-1; 9 bases align to TRBD1. The CDR3 is 14 residues long. Per the germline V gene, CDR1 is LNHDA and CDR2 is SQIVND (reference sequence). V shed 5 bases, J shed 6 bases, and the junction held 7 bases outside the gene matches. The chain's CDR3 is CASSLQGASAEAFF. For the CDR3, the DNA is TGTGCCAGTAGTTTACAGGGGGCGAGCGCTGAAGCTTTCTTT.

The table lists this clonotype with a few counts. The rearrangement links TRBV4-2 to TRBJ2-4; D is ambiguous. The germline gives CDR1 LGHNA, CDR2 YNFKEQ. Between the trimmed V and J ends, which lost 1 base and 0 bases, there was a span of 19 bases. This CDR3 is 19 amino acids long. CDR3 amino acids: CASSQGAENEQLAKNIQYF. Here the CDR3 DNA reads TGTGCCAGCAGCCAAGGGGCGGAAAATGAGCAGTTAGCCAAAAACATTCAGTACTTC.

The rearrangement uses TRBV3-1 and TRBJ1-2; no clear D. V was clipped by 5 bases and J by 4 bases, with 5 bases between them. The V gene's germline CDR1 is LGHDT and CDR2 YNNKEL (reference sequence). This CDR3 comprises 11 residues. This CDR3 reads CASSYLYGYTF. DNA for the CDR3: TGTGCCAGCAGCTACCTCTATGGCTACACCTTC.